The 10 T cell receptor beta chains given below trace back to one sample, sequenced in a study of T cell responses to AZD1222 COVID-19 vaccine. Using immunoSEQ multiplex PCR, the repertoire was profiled, and TCRdb retains in-frame clones only, with some absent. The repertoire holds 120,000 or so clones, with roughly 90% as singletons. Sequenced material: peripheral blood, taken on day 0 of AZD1222 vaccination. The receptors here all came from an adult in good health.

The chain is built from TRBV18 and TRBJ1-2, with TRBD1 matching over 9 bases. Trimming removed 3 bases from V and 7 bases from J; junction bases left unmatched: 9. From germline, CDR1 is KGHSH and CDR2 LQKENI. The CDR3 totals 15 residues. The DNA of the CDR3 is TGTGCCAGCTCACCCTCCGGGACAGGGTCGAGTGGCTACACCTTC. As protein: CASSPSGTGSSGYTF.

This clone appeared a single time. V usage is TRBV19 and J usage is TRBJ2-7, with D perhaps matching TRBD1 (5 bases). The CDR3 runs 15 residues. V was trimmed by 5 bases and J by 6 bases, leaving 20 bases between them. CDR1 and CDR2 (germline): LNHDA, SQIVND (reference sequence). For the CDR3, the DNA is TGTGCCAGTAGTTCCCTTCTTCGGGTTCAGGGCGAGCAGTACTTC. Translated: CASSSLLRVQGEQYF.

The V gene is TRBV5-1, the J gene TRBJ2-5, with 7 positions matching TRBD1. Trimming removed 9 bases from V and 2 bases from J; junction bases left unmatched: 7. The CDR3 is 13 residues long. Germline CDR1 reads SGHRS; CDR2 reads YFSETQ. CDR3: CATAGTDQETQYF. CDR3 sequence (DNA): TGCGCCACCGCCGGGACAGATCAAGAGACCCAGTACTTC.

The chain has TRBV19 and TRBJ1-5; weak D call: TRBD1 (6 bases). Germline loops: CDR1 LNHDA, CDR2 SQIVND (reference sequence). Trimming removed 3 bases at V and 7 bases at J, with 10 bases between. This CDR3 has 13 residues. The CDR3 sequence is CASSMTGTQPQHF. The CDR3 nucleotides read TGTGCCAGTAGTATGACAGGTACACAGCCCCAGCATTTT.

V gene TRBV28 combines with J gene TRBJ1-5, with D hard to call. This CDR3 comprises 15 residues. Germline V gene sequence: CDR1 MDHEN, CDR2 SYDVKM. V lost 3 bases and J lost 7, with 16 bases in between. CDR3 bases: TGTGCCAGCAGTTTCCTAGGGTTCGGGCTACAGCCCCAGCATTTT. Its protein is CASSFLGFGLQPQHF. Variable domain in full (rest from reference TRBV28 and TRBJ1-5): DVKVTQSSRYLVKRTGEKVFLECVQDMDHENMFWYRQDPGLGLRLIYFSYDVKMKEKGDIPEGYSVSREKKERFSLILESASTNQTSMYLCASSFLGFGLQPQHFGDGTRLSIL.

J is TRBJ1-5 and V is TRBV19, with D uncertain. V lost 3 bases to trimming and J lost 2 bases, with 8 bases between them. CDR1 and CDR2 from the germline V gene are LNHDA and SQIVND (reference sequence). This CDR3 has 14 amino acids. For the CDR3, the DNA is TGTGCCAGTAGTATGAAGGCTGGCAATCAGCCCCAGCATTTT. It specifies CASSMKAGNQPQHF.

The J gene is TRBJ1-1, the V gene TRBV7-9; a weak D match, TRBD1 (6 bases). V was clipped by 0 bases and J by 4 bases, with 21 bases between them. Germline V lookup: CDR1 SEHNR, CDR2 FQNEAQ (reference sequence). CDR3 length: 18 residues. CDR3 nucleotide sequence: TGTGCCAGCAGCTTAGCGCTTGGACAGAGCCTCGGGGGCACTGAAGCTTTCTTT. Protein product: CASSLALGQSLGGTEAFF.

This chain joins TRBV12-3 or TRBV12-4 and TRBJ2-1; D gene uncertain. This CDR3 region has 11 residues. V was pared by 6 bases and J by 10 bases, with 10 bases between. CDR3 DNA: TGTGCCAGCAGCATTCGTTCGGAGCAGTTCTTC. It specifies CASSIRSEQFF.

The chain combines TRBV6-5 with TRBJ1-3; D possibly corresponds to TRBD1 (5 bases). The ends were cut back, 2 bases at V and 0 bases at J, with 5 bases in the middle. Germline CDR1 is MNHEY and CDR2 is SVGAGI. The CDR3 consists of 14 residues. For the CDR3, the DNA is TGTGCCAGCAGTTACGGGACCTCTGGAAACACCATATATTTT. Its protein product is CASSYGTSGNTIYF.

The chain links TRBV10-3 to TRBJ2-5, with 7 bases aligning to TRBD1. This CDR3 is 12 amino acids long. The junction had 8 bases not matched to a gene; V was cut back by 3 bases and J by 13 bases. The germline gives CDR1 ENHRY, CDR2 SYGVKD. CDR3 in DNA: TGTGCCATCAGTGAAAACAGGGGAGCCGGGTACTTC. Protein: CAISENRGAGYF.